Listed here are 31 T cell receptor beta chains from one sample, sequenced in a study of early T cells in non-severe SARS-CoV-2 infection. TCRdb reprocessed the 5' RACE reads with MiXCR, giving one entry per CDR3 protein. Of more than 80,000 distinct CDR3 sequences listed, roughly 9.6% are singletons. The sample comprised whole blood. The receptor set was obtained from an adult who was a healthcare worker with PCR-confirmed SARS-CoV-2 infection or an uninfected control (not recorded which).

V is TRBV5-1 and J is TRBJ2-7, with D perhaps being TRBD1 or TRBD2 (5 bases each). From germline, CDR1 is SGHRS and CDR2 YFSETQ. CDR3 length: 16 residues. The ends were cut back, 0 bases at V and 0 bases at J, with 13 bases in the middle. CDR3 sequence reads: CASSLEKGRSSYEQYF. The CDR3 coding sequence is TGCGCCAGCAGCTTGGAGAAGGGACGTAGCTCCTACGAGCAGTACTTC.

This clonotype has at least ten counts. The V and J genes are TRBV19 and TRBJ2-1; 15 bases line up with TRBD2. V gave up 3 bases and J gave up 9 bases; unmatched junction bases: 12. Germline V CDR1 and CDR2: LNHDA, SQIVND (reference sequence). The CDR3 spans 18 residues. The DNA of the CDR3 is TGTGCCAGTAGTATTCGCTCTCGGGGACTAGCGGGAGGTCTTGAGCAGTTCTTC. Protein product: CASSIRSRGLAGGLEQFF.

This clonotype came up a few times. CDR3 region: CASSPRLVGNEQFF. CDR3 nucleotide sequence: TGTGCCAGCAGCCCTCGCCTTGTGGGGAATGAGCAGTTCTTC. V and J are TRBV9 and TRBJ2-1; no clear D. The CDR3 is 14 residues long. Germline V lookup: CDR1 SGDLS, CDR2 YYNGEE. V shed 4 bases and J shed 7 bases, with 15 bases lying between them. The full variable domain, its missing parts supplied by reference TRBV9 and TRBJ2-1, is DSGVTQTPKHLITATGQRVTLRCSPRSGDLSVYWYQQSLDQGLQFLIQYYNGEERAKGNILERFSAQQFPDLHSELNLSSLELGDSALYFCASSPRLVGNEQFFGPGTRLTVL.

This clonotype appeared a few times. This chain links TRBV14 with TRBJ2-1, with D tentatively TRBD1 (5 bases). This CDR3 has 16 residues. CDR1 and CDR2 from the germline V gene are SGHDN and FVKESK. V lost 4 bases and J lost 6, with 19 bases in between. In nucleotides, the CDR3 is TGTGCCAGCAGCCCATCCGTCAAAGGGGTTTTCAATGAGCAGTTCTTC. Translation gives CASSPSVKGVFNEQFF.

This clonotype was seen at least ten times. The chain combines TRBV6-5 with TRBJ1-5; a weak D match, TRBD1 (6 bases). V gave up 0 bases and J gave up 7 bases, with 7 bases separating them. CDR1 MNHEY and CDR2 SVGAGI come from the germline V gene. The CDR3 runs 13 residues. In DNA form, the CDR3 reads TGTGCCAGCAGTTACTCCGGACAGCAGCCCCAGCATTTT. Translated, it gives CASSYSGQQPQHF.

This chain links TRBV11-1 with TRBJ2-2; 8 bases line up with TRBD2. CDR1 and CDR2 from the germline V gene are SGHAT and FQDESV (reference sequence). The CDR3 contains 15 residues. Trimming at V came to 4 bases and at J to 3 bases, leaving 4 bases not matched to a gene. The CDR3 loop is CASSSGLDYTGELFF. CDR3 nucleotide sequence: TGTGCCAGCAGCTCGGGACTAGACTACACCGGGGAGCTGTTTTTT.

The CDR3 bases are TGCGCCAGCAGCGGGGGAACTCTCTCTGGAAACACCATATATTTT. It specifies CASSGGTLSGNTIYF. The rearrangement uses TRBV5-1 and TRBJ1-3; D is perhaps TRBD1 (5 bases). This CDR3 has 15 residues. Trimming shortened V by 4 bases and J by 0 bases, and 11 bases separated the two germline ends. CDR1 and CDR2 from the germline V gene are SGHRS and YFSETQ.

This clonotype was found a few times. CDR3 loop: CASSQDTGYGYTF. CDR3 in DNA: TGCGCCAGCAGCCAAGATACGGGCTATGGCTACACCTTC. V and J are TRBV4-1 and TRBJ1-2, with D uncertain. CDR1 and CDR2 from the germline V gene are MGHRA and YSYEKL. The CDR3 is 13 amino acids. The V end lost 0 bases, the J end lost 4 bases, and 6 bases lay between the germline ends.

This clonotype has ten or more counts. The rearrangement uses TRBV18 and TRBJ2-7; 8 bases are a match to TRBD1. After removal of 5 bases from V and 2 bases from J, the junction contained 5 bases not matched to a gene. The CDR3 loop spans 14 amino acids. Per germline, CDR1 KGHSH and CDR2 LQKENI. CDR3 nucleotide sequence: TGTGCCAGCTCAGAAGACAGGGGAACCTACGAGCAGTACTTC. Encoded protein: CASSEDRGTYEQYF.

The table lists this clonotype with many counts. CDR3 amino acids: CASPGGIRENIQYF. For the CDR3, the DNA is TGTGCCAGCCCGGGGGGAATAAGGGAAAACATTCAGTACTTC. The rearrangement joins TRBV6-1 to TRBJ2-4; TRBD2 matches 7 bases. V was pared by 8 bases and J by 5 bases, with 9 bases of the junction left unmatched. The germline V gene encodes CDR1 MNHNS and CDR2 SASEGT. This CDR3 is built from 14 residues.

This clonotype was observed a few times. The CDR3 DNA sequence: TGCGCCAGCAGCTTGCACCAGGGGCAGCCCCAGCATTTT. Protein sequence: CASSLHQGQPQHF. V gene TRBV5-1 combines with J gene TRBJ1-5; possible D gene TRBD1, 6 bases. This CDR3 is built from 13 residues. CDR1 is SGHRS and CDR2 is YFSETQ in the germline V gene. Trimming cost V 1 base and J 7 bases, with 9 bases left between them.

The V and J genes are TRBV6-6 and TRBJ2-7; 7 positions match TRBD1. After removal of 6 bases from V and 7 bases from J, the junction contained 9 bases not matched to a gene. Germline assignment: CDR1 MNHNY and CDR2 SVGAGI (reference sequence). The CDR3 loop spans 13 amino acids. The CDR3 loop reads CASRDREWEEQYF. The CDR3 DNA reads TGTGCCAGCAGAGACAGGGAATGGGAGGAGCAGTACTTC.

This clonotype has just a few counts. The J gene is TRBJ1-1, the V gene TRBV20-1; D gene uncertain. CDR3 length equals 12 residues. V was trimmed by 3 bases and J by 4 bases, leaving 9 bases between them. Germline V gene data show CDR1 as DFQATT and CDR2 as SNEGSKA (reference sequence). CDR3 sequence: CSASGVATEAFF. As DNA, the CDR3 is TGCAGTGCTAGCGGGGTAGCCACTGAAGCTTTCTTT.

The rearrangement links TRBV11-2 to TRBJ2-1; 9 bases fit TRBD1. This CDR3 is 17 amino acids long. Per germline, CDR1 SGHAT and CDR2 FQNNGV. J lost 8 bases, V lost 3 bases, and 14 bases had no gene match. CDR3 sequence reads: CASSLTTGTGSFHEQFF. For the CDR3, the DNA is TGTGCCAGCAGCTTGACAACCGGGACAGGGAGTTTCCATGAGCAGTTCTTC.

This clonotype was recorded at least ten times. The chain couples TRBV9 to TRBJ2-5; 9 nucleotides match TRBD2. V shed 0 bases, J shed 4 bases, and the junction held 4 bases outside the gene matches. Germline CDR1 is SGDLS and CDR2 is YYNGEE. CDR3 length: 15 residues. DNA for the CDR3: TGTGCCAGCAGCGTAGGCGGGGGGGCCGGAGAGACCCAGTACTTC. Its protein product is CASSVGGGAGETQYF.

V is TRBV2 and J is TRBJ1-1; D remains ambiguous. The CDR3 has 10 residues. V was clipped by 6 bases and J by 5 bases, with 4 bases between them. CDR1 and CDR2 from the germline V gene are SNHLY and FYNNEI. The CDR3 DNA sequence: TGTGCCAGCAGGCAGACTGAAGCTTTCTTT. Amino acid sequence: CASRQTEAFF.

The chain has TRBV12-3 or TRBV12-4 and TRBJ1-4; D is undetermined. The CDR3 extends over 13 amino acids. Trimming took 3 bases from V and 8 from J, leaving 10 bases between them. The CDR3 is CASSFSGSEKLFF. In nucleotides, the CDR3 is TGTGCCAGCAGTTTCTCGGGGTCGGAAAAACTGTTTTTT.

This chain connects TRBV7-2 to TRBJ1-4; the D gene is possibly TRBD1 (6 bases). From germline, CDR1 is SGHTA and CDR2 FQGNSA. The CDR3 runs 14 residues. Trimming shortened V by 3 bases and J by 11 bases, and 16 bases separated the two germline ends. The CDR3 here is CASSFGGPSRKLFF. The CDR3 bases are TGTGCCAGCAGCTTTGGGGGGCCCAGTAGGAAACTGTTTTTT.

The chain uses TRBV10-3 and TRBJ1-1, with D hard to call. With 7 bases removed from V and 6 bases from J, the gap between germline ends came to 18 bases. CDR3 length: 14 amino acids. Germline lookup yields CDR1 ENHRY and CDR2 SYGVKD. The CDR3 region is CAITDRAGKAEAFF. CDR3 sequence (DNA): TGTGCCATCACCGACCGGGCAGGAAAGGCTGAAGCTTTCTTT.

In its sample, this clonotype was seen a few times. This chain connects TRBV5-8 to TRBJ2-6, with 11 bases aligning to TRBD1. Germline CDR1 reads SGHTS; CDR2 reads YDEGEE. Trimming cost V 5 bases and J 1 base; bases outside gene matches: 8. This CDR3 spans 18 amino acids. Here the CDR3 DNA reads TGTGCCAGCAGACGTGTCGGACAGGGGGCATCTGGGGCCAACGTCCTGACTTTC. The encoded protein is CASRRVGQGASGANVLTF.

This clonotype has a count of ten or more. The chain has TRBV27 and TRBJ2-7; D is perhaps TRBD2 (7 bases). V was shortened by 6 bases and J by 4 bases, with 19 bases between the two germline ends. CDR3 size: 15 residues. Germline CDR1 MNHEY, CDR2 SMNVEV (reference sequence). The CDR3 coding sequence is TGTGCCAGCAGCCAAATGGGGGGGGCTTTATACGAGCAGTACTTC. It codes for CASSQMGGALYEQYF.

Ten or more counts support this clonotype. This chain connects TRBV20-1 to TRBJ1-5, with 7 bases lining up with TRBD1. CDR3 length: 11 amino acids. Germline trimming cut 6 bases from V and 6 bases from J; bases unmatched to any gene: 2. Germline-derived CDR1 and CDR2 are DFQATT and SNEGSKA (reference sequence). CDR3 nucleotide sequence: TGCAGTGCAGGGGGCTCTCAGCCCCAGCATTTT. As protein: CSAGGSQPQHF.

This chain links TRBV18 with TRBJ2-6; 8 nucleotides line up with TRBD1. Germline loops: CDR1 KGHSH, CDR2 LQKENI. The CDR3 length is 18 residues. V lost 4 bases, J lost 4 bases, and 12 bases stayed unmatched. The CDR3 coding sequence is TGTGCCAGCTCACTGCCGCGGACAGGGATCTCCGGGGCCAACGTCCTGACTTTC. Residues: CASSLPRTGISGANVLTF. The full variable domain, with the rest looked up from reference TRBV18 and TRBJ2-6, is NAGVMQNPRHLVRRRGQEARLRCSPMKGHSHVYWYRQLPEEGLKFMVYLQKENIIDESGMPKERFSAEFPKEGPSILRIQQVVRGDSAAYFCASSLPRTGISGANVLTFGAGSRLTVL.

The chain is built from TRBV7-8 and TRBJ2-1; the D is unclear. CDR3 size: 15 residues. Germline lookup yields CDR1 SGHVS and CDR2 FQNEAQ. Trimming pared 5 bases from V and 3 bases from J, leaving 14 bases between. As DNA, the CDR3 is TGTGCCAGCAGCCTTAGTGGGGTAGGCTACAATGAGCAGTTCTTC. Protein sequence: CASSLSGVGYNEQFF.

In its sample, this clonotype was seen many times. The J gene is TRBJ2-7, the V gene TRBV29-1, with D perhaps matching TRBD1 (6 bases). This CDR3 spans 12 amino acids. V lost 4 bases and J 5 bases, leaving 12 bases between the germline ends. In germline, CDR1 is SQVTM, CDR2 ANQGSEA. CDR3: CSVAPGANEQYF. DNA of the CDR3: TGCAGCGTTGCCCCAGGGGCCAACGAGCAGTACTTC.

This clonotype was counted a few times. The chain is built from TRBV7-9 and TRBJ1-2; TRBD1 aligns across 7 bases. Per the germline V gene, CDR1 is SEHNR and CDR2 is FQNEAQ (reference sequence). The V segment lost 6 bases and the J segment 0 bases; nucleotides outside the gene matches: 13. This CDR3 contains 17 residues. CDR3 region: CASSYTTGTASNYGYTF. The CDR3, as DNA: TGTGCCAGCAGTTATACTACCGGGACAGCCTCTAACTATGGCTACACCTTC. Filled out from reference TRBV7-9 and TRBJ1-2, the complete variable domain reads DTGVSQNPRHKITKRGQNVTFRCDPISEHNRLYWYRQTLGQGPEFLTYFQNEAQLEKSRLLSDRFSAERPKGSFSTLEIQRTEQGDSAMYLCASSYTTGTASNYGYTFGSGTRLTVV.

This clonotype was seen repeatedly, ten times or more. The CDR3 DNA reads TGCGCCAGCAGCCCGTGGACAGGGGGCACTGAAGCTTTCTTT. It translates to CASSPWTGGTEAFF. The chain recombines TRBV5-1 with TRBJ1-1, with 10 nucleotides matching TRBD1. After removal of 4 bases from V and 4 bases from J, the junction contained 4 bases not matched to a gene. The CDR3 consists of 14 residues. The V gene's germline CDR1 is SGHRS and CDR2 YFSETQ.

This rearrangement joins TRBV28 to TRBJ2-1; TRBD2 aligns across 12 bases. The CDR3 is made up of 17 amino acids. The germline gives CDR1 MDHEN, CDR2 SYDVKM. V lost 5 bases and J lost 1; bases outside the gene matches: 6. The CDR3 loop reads CASSLRLAGVSYNEQFF. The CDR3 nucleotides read TGTGCCAGCAGTCTAAGACTAGCGGGAGTATCCTACAATGAGCAGTTCTTC.

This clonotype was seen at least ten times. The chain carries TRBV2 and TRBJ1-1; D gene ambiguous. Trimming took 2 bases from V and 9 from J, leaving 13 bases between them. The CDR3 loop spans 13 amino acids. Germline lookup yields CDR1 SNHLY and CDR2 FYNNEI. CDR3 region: CASSEPPEIKAFF. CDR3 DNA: TGTGCCAGCAGTGAACCGCCGGAAATTAAAGCTTTCTTT.

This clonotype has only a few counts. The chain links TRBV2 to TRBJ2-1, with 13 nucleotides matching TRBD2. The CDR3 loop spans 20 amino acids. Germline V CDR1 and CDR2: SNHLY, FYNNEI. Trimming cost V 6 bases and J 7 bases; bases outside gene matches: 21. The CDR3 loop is CASSSEGGGMGLAGINEQFF. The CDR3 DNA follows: TGTGCCAGCAGCAGTGAAGGGGGAGGGATGGGACTAGCGGGAATAAATGAGCAGTTCTTC.

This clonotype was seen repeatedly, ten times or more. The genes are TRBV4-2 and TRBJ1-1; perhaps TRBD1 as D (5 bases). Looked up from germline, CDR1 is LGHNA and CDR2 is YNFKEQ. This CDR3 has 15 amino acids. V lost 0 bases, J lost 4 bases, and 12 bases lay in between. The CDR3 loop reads CASSQDLAQGTEAFF. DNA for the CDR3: TGTGCCAGCAGCCAAGATCTGGCGCAGGGCACTGAAGCTTTCTTT.